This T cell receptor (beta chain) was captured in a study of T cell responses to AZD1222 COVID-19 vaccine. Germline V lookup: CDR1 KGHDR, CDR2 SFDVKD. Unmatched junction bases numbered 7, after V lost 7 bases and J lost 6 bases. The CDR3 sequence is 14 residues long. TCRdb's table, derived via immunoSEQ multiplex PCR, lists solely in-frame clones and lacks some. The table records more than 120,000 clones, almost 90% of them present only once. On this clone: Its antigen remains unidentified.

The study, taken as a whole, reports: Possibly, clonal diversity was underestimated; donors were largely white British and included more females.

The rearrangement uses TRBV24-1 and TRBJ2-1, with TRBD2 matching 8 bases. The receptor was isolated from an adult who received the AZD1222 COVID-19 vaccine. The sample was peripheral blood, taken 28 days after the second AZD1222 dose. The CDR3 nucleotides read TGTGCCACCAGGTCGGGACTAGGGTCCAATGAGCAGTTCTTC. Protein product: CATRSGLGSNEQFF.